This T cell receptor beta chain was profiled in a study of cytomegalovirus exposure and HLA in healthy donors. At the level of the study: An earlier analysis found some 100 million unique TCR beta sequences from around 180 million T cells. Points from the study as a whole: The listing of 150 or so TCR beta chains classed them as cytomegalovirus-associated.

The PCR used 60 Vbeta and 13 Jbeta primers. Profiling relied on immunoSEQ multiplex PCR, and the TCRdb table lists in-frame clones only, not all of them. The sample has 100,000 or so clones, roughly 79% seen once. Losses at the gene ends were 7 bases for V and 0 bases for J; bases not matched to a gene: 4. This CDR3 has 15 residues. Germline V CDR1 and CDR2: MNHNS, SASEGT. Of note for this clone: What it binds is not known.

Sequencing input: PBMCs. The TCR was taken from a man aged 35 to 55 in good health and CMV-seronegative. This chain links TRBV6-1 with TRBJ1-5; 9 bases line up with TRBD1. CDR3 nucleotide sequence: TGTGCCAGCAATGGACAGGGGATTAGCAATCAGCCCCAGCATTTT. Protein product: CASNGQGISNQPQHF.